This TCR beta chain was retrieved from a study of blood T cell repertoires in COVID-19. TCRdb keeps only in-frame clones here, not all; method: immunoSEQ multiplex PCR. The table includes approximately 93,000 clones, around 90% detected once. This TCR came from a man aged 45-65 years with COVID-19, enrolled during active disease. Sequencing input: peripheral blood.

The CDR3 sequence: CASSPGGQGYEQYF. The DNA for the CDR3 is TGTGCCAGCAGCCCCGGGGGACAGGGGTACGAGCAGTACTTC. The V and J genes are TRBV7-2 and TRBJ2-7, with 10 bases fitting TRBD1. Losses at the gene ends were 5 bases for V and 4 bases for J; bases not matched to a gene: 5. Per the germline V gene, CDR1 is SGHTA and CDR2 is FQGNSA. CDR3 length: 14 residues. The complete variable domain, with remaining parts taken from reference TRBV7-2 and TRBJ2-7, reads GAGVSQSPSNKVTEKGKDVELRCDPISGHTALYWYRQSLGQGLEFLIYFQGNSAPDKSGLPSDRFSAERTGGSVSTLTIQRTQQEDSAVYLCASSPGGQGYEQYFGPGTRLTVT.